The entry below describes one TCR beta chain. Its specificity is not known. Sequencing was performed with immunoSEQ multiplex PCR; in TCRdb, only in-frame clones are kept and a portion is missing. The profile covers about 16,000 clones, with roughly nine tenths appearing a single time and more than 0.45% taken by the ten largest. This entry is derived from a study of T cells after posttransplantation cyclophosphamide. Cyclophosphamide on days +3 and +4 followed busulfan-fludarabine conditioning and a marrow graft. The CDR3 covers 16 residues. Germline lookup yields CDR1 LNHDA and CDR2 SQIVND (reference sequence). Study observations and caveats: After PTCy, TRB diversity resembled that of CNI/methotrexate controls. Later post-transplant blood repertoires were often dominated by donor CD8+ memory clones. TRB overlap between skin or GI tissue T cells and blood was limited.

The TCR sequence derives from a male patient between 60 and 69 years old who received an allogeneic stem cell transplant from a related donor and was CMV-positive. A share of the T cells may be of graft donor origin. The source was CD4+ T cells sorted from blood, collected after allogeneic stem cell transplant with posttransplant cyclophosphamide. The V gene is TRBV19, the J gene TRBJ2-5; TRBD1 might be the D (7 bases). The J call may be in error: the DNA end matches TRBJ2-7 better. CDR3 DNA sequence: TGTGCCAGTAGTACGGGAGCTGTGACAGGGATTTACGAGCAGTACTTC. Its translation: CASSTGAVTGIYEQYF.